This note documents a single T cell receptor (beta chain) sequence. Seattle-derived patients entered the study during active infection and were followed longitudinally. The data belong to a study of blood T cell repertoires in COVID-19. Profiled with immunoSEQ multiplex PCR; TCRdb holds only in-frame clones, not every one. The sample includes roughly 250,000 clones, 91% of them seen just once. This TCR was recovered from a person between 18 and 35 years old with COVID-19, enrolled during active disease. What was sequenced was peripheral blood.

In DNA form, the CDR3 reads TGTGCCAGCAGTTTGGACAGGGGGCGAGAGGAGACCCAGTACTTC. This encodes CASSLDRGREETQYF. The rearrangement links TRBV6-2 or TRBV6-3 to TRBJ2-5, with 11 bases lining up with TRBD1. V lost 4 bases and J lost 5; bases outside the gene matches: 6. Germline V CDR1 and CDR2: MNHEY, SVGEGT. This CDR3 region has 15 residues.